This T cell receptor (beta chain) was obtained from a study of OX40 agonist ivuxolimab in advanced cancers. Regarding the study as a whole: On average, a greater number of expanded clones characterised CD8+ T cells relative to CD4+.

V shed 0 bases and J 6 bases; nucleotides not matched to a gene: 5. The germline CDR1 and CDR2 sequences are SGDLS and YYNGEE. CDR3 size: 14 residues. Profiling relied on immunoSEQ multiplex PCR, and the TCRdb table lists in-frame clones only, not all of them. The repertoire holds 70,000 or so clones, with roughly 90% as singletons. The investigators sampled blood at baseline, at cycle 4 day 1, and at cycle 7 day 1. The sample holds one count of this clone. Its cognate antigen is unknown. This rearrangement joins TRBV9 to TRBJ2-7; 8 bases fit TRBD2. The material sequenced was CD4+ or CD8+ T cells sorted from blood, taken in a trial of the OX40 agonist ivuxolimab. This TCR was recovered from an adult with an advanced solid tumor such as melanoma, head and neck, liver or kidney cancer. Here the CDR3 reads CASSVATRGGEQYF. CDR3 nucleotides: TGTGCCAGCAGCGTAGCTACCCGGGGGGGCGAGCAGTACTTC.